Below are 23 T cell receptor beta chains sequenced from a single sample in a study of T cell repertoires in cytomegalovirus infection. No antigen has been assigned to these receptors. TCRdb processed the reads anew with MiXCR; each CDR3 protein has one entry. The sample consists of nearly 700,000 distinct CDR3 sequences, around 32% of them appearing once. The sequencing here drew on cultured PBMCs, taken from culture after CMV antigen stimulation. These receptor sequences come from a human donor in good health (CMV status not recorded). Some clones in this sample may be carry-over from other donors' samples.

This clonotype was recorded a few times. One end of the junction does not line up with germline, which may come from a read error. The V gene is TRBV12-3 or TRBV12-4, the J gene TRBJ1-2; D unclear. This CDR3 contains 13 residues. The DNA of the CDR3 is TGTGCCAGCAGTCCCCCAGGAGGGCCGGGATGGGGCTTC. It codes for CASSPPGGPGWGF.

The chain recombines TRBV7-8 with TRBJ1-5, with unresolved D. CDR3 length equals 11 residues. Trimming took 0 bases from V and 12 from J, leaving 6 bases between them. Germline CDR1 reads SGHVS; CDR2 reads FQNEAQ. CDR3 sequence: CASSLAGNQHF. Here the CDR3 DNA reads TGTGCCAGCAGCTTAGCGGGTAACCAGCATTTT.

This clonotype has a handful of counts. This chain links TRBV4-1 with TRBJ2-7; 12 bases match TRBD2. This CDR3 is 16 amino acids long. From germline, CDR1 is MGHRA and CDR2 YSYEKL. V gave up 1 base and J gave up 4 bases; unmatched junction bases: 5. This CDR3 reads CASSQVTSGGSYEQYF. The DNA for the CDR3 is TGCGCCAGCAGCCAAGTGACTAGCGGGGGTTCGTACGAGCAGTACTTC.

V and J are TRBV11-2 and TRBJ1-2; D gene uncertain. The CDR3 runs to 14 residues. V was shortened by 2 bases and J by 7 bases, with 14 bases between the two germline ends. The V gene's germline CDR1 is SGHAT and CDR2 FQNNGV. In DNA form, the CDR3 reads TGTGCCAGCAGCTTACGCCCAGGCCGAGCTGGCTACACCTTC. Its protein is CASSLRPGRAGYTF. Full variable domain (outside the CDR3, taken from reference TRBV11-2 and TRBJ1-2): EAGVAQSPRYKIIEKRQSVAFWCNPISGHATLYWYQQILGQGPKLLIQFQNNGVVDDSQLPKDRFSAERLKGVDSTLKIQPAKLEDSAVYLCASSLRPGRAGYTFGSGTRLTVV.

This clonotype was observed a handful of times. The chain recombines TRBV4-3 with TRBJ2-1; 10 bases agree with TRBD2. The CDR3 totals 15 residues. J gave up 9 bases and V 2 bases, and 7 bases lay outside the gene matches. Germline CDR1 LGHNA, CDR2 YSLEER. In DNA, the CDR3 is TGCGCCAGCAGCCAACGCCTAGCGGGAGTGGCTGAGCAGTTCTTC. It yields the protein CASSQRLAGVAEQFF.

The chain recombines TRBV6-5 with TRBJ2-4; D not certain. The CDR3 is made up of 13 amino acids. V was cut by 4 bases and J by 5 bases, with 9 bases left in between. CDR1 MNHEY and CDR2 SVGAGI come from the germline V gene. The CDR3 DNA reads as TGTGCCAGCAGTTCGGGCAGACAAAACATTCAGTACTTC. Its translation is CASSSGRQNIQYF.

This clonotype was observed a handful of times. The rearrangement uses TRBV12-5 and TRBJ1-2; 9 bases map to TRBD1. This CDR3 has 13 amino acids. With V trimmed by 6 bases and J by 2 bases, 1 base remained unmatched. Looked up from germline, CDR1 is LGHNT and CDR2 is FRNRAP. DNA for the CDR3: TGTGCTAGTGGAGACAGGGGGAACTATGGCTACACCTTC. It translates to CASGDRGNYGYTF. Combining the CDR3 with reference TRBV12-5 and TRBJ1-2 gives the whole variable domain DARVTQTPRHKVTEMGQEVTMRCQPILGHNTVFWYRQTMMQGLELLAYFRNRAPLDDSGMPKDRFSAEMPDATLATLKIQPSEPRDSAVYFCASGDRGNYGYTFGSGTRLTVV.

A remark on this clonotype: A read error may explain this, as a much larger clone is one base away. The genes are TRBV7-2 and TRBJ1-1; weak D call: TRBD1 (6 bases). The length of the CDR3 is 15 residues. CDR1 and CDR2 (germline): SGHTA, FQGNSA. The CDR3 reads CGSSPPGAGNTEAFF. The CDR3, as DNA: TGTGGCAGCAGCCCACCGGGGGCGGGGAACACTGAAGCTTTCTTT.

The V call is TRBV12-5, the J call TRBJ1-6; no reliable D call. With 4 bases removed from V and 7 bases from J, the gap between germline ends came to 20 bases. The CDR3 spans 17 residues. The V gene's germline CDR1 is LGHNT and CDR2 FRNRAP. CDR3 coding DNA: TGTGCTAGTGGTTCCCCCCCTAAAGGGCAGCTCAATTCACCCCTCCACTTT. Encoded protein: CASGSPPKGQLNSPLHF.

This clonotype was counted a few times. The V call is TRBV6-5, the J call TRBJ2-3; D unclear. The length of the CDR3 is 14 residues. In germline, CDR1 is MNHEY, CDR2 SVGAGI. Deletions cut 8 bases from V and 1 base from J, with 13 bases between. The CDR3 sequence: CASASGLGTDTQYF. CDR3 DNA: TGTGCCAGCGCCTCCGGGTTAGGCACAGATACGCAGTATTTT.

This clonotype showed up just a few times. The chain has TRBV4-2 and TRBJ2-2; the match to TRBD1 covers 9 bases. The ends lost 7 bases at V and 5 bases at J; junction bases unmatched: 8. Germline lookup yields CDR1 LGHNA and CDR2 YNFKEQ. The CDR3 consists of 15 residues. The CDR3 spells CASTPLGQGTGELFF. CDR3 coding DNA: TGTGCCAGCACCCCCCTGGGACAGGGAACCGGGGAGCTGTTTTTT.

This chain uses TRBV12-3 or TRBV12-4 with TRBJ1-5, with 8 bases that match TRBD1. Trimming removed 5 bases from V and 5 bases from J; junction bases left unmatched: 5. The CDR3 contains 14 residues. CDR3 residues: CASSRQGSYQPQHF. In DNA form, the CDR3 reads TGTGCCAGCAGTAGACAGGGGAGTTATCAGCCCCAGCATTTT.

This clonotype showed up just a few times. V gene TRBV7-8 combines with J gene TRBJ1-5; no clear D gene. V dropped 5 bases and J dropped 9 bases, with 11 bases sitting between them. Germline V gives CDR1 SGHVS, CDR2 FQNEAQ. CDR3 length: 12 residues. This chain's CDR3 is CASSLLIGPQHF. The CDR3 DNA sequence: TGTGCCAGCAGCCTCCTAATTGGGCCCCAGCATTTT. Supplemented by reference TRBV7-8 and TRBJ1-5, the full variable domain reads GAGVSQSPRYKVAKRGQDVALRCDPISGHVSLFWYQQALGQGPEFLTYFQNEAQLDKSGLPSDRFFAERPEGSVSTLKIQRTQQEDSAVYLCASSLLIGPQHFGDGTRLSIL.

V gene TRBV7-9 combines with J gene TRBJ2-5; D is possibly TRBD1 (5 bases). The germline CDR1 and CDR2 sequences are SEHNR and FQNEAQ (reference sequence). This CDR3 has 15 residues. V was clipped by 1 base and J by 3 bases, with 12 bases between them. CDR3 coding DNA: TGTGCCAGCAGCTTAGTGGCAGGACAAAAAGAGACCCAGTACTTC. It yields the protein CASSLVAGQKETQYF. The variable domain in full, with the rest retrieved from reference TRBV7-9 and TRBJ2-5, is DTGVSQNPRHKITKRGQNVTFRCDPISEHNRLYWYRQTLGQGPEFLTYFQNEAQLEKSRLLSDRFSAERPKGSFSTLEIQRTEQGDSAMYLCASSLVAGQKETQYFGPGTRLLVL.

The CDR3: CASRSSSGSADTQYF. Here the CDR3 DNA reads TGTGCCAGCAGGTCGTCGAGCGGTTCCGCAGATACGCAGTATTTT. The rearrangement joins TRBV11-2 to TRBJ2-3; TRBD2 is a possible D gene (5 bases). CDR3 length: 15 residues. V was clipped by 6 bases and J by 4 bases, with 17 bases between them. CDR1 and CDR2 from the germline V gene are SGHAT and FQNNGV. Looking up the rest from reference TRBV11-2 and TRBJ2-3 gives the full variable domain: EAGVAQSPRYKIIEKRQSVAFWCNPISGHATLYWYQQILGQGPKLLIQFQNNGVVDDSQLPKDRFSAERLKGVDSTLKIQPAKLEDSAVYLCASRSSSGSADTQYFGPGTRLTVL.

The rearrangement links TRBV12-5 to TRBJ1-5, with D possibly TRBD1 on 6 matching bases. Germline V gene sequence: CDR1 LGHNT, CDR2 FRNRAP. The CDR3 is 15 residues long. Deletions cut 4 bases from V and 0 bases from J, with 10 bases between. The CDR3 DNA reads as TGTGCTAGTGGTTGGGGACAATTTAGCAATCAGCCCCAGCATTTT. Translated: CASGWGQFSNQPQHF.

The chain has TRBV25-1 and TRBJ2-1, with a tentative D call TRBD2 (5 bases). Trimming took off 3 bases at V and 7 bases at J, with 13 bases between the two ends. The CDR3 has 14 amino acids. The germline V gene has CDR1 MGHDK and CDR2 SYGVNS. In DNA form, the CDR3 reads TGTGCCAGCAGTGAGTTAGCCGGGGAGAATGAGCAGTTCTTC. Translating it yields CASSELAGENEQFF.

The chain is built from TRBV18 and TRBJ2-4, with D possibly matching TRBD2 (6 bases). V lost 6 bases to trimming and J lost 8 bases, with 17 bases between them. CDR3 size: 14 residues. Germline V gene sequence: CDR1 KGHSH, CDR2 LQKENI. CDR3 sequence reads: CASSLRRAEDIQYF. CDR3 bases: TGTGCCAGCTCTCTCCGGAGGGCTGAGGACATTCAGTACTTC.

This clonotype was seen once. V is TRBV2 and J is TRBJ1-2, with 8 bases matching TRBD1. Germline lookup yields CDR1 SNHLY and CDR2 FYNNEI. The CDR3 is made up of 14 amino acids. With V trimmed by 1 base and J by 7 bases, 5 bases remained unmatched. CDR3 in amino acids: CASSEVWTGTGYTF. The CDR3 region has the DNA TGTGCCAGCAGTGAAGTATGGACAGGGACTGGCTACACCTTC.

J is TRBJ1-1 and V is TRBV19; 7 bases line up with TRBD1. Germline-derived CDR1 and CDR2 are LNHDA and SQIVND (reference sequence). V shed 7 bases, J shed 1 base, and the junction held 6 bases outside the gene matches. The CDR3 is 14 residues long. The CDR3 DNA follows: TGTGCCAGTACTCAGCACAGGGGGAACACTGAAGCTTTCTTT. Translating it yields CASTQHRGNTEAFF.

V is TRBV5-4 and J is TRBJ1-2, with D perhaps TRBD1 (5 bases). This CDR3 contains 14 residues. The V gene lost 3 bases and the J gene lost 8 bases, with 17 bases spanning the gap. In germline, CDR1 is SGHNT, CDR2 YYREEE (reference sequence). For the CDR3, the DNA is TGTGCCAGCAGCTCTCCCGACAGATCGCACGGCTACACCTTC. Encoded protein: CASSSPDRSHGYTF.

The rearrangement links TRBV4-1 to TRBJ1-5; a weak D match, TRBD1 (5 bases). The germline V and J ends were trimmed by 3 bases and 5 bases, with 23 bases remaining between them. This CDR3 region has 18 residues. Germline loops: CDR1 MGHRA, CDR2 YSYEKL. CDR3 nucleotide sequence: TGCGCCAGCAGCCAGGTGGGGCAGGGTAGGCACATCTATCAGCCCCAGCATTTT. This codes for CASSQVGQGRHIYQPQHF.

For this clonotype: A much larger clone is a single base away; this may be a read error. The chain carries TRBV7-2 and TRBJ1-6; D perhaps matches TRBD1 (5 bases). Germline V gives CDR1 SGHTA, CDR2 FQGNSA. The CDR3 runs to 14 residues. CDR3 in amino acids: CASSPQAGDSPPHF. The CDR3 DNA reads TGTGCCAGCAGCCCACAGGCTGGGGATTCACCCCCCCACTTT.